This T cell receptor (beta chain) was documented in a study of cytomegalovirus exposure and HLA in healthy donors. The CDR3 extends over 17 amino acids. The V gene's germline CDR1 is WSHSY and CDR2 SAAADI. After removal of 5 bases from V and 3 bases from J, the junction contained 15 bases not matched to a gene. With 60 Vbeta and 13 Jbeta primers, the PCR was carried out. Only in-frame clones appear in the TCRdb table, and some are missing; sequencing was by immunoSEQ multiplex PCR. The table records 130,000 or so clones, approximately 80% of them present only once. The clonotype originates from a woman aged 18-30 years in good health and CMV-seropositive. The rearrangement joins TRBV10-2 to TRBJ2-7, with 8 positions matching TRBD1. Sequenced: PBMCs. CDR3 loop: CASSKPSRTGTFYEQYF. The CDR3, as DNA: TGCGCCAGCAGTAAACCCTCTCGGACAGGGACCTTCTACGAGCAGTACTTC.